The source of this T cell receptor (beta chain) is a study of T cell repertoires in cytomegalovirus infection. For the study at large: From public TCR beta signatures came an indication of both CMV infection and matching HLA type.

The CDR3 runs to 14 residues. Germline-derived CDR1 and CDR2 are MDHEN and SYDVKM. V lost 6 bases and J lost 12; bases outside the gene matches: 11. This clonotype has just a few counts. TCRdb re-called the reads with MiXCR, one entry per CDR3 protein. This table has 300,000 to 400,000 distinct CDR3 sequences, 15% to 20% appearing once. The origin of this receptor is a human donor in good health (CMV status not recorded). Some clones in this sample may be carry-over from other donors' samples. The chain carries TRBV28 and TRBJ2-1; TRBD2 matches 10 bases. The sample taken for sequencing was PBMCs. The DNA of the CDR3 is TGTGCCAGCAGACTTCCCACTAGCGGGACCTTGCAGTTCTTC. It encodes CASRLPTSGTLQFF.